The entry that follows covers one T cell receptor beta chain sequence. Germline CDR1 reads PRHDT; CDR2 reads FYEKMQ (reference sequence). CDR3 length: 13 amino acids. The V end lost 11 bases, the J end lost 3 bases, and 14 bases lay between the germline ends. This entry comes from a study of T cell changes during pregnancy in multiple sclerosis. Data came from immunoSEQ multiplex PCR; TCRdb stores just in-frame clones and leaves some out. The top ten hold roughly 5% of the sample, which has about 49,000 clones, roughly 92% seen once. V is TRBV13 and J is TRBJ1-3; D unresolved. This TCR was recovered from a female donor with multiple sclerosis, enrolled in a pregnancy study. The sample in question was CD8+ T cells from peripheral blood mononuclear cells, obtained before pregnancy. The CDR3 region is CAGRETIGNTIYF. CDR3 nucleotides: TGTGCCGGAAGGGAGACGATTGGAAACACCATATATTTT.